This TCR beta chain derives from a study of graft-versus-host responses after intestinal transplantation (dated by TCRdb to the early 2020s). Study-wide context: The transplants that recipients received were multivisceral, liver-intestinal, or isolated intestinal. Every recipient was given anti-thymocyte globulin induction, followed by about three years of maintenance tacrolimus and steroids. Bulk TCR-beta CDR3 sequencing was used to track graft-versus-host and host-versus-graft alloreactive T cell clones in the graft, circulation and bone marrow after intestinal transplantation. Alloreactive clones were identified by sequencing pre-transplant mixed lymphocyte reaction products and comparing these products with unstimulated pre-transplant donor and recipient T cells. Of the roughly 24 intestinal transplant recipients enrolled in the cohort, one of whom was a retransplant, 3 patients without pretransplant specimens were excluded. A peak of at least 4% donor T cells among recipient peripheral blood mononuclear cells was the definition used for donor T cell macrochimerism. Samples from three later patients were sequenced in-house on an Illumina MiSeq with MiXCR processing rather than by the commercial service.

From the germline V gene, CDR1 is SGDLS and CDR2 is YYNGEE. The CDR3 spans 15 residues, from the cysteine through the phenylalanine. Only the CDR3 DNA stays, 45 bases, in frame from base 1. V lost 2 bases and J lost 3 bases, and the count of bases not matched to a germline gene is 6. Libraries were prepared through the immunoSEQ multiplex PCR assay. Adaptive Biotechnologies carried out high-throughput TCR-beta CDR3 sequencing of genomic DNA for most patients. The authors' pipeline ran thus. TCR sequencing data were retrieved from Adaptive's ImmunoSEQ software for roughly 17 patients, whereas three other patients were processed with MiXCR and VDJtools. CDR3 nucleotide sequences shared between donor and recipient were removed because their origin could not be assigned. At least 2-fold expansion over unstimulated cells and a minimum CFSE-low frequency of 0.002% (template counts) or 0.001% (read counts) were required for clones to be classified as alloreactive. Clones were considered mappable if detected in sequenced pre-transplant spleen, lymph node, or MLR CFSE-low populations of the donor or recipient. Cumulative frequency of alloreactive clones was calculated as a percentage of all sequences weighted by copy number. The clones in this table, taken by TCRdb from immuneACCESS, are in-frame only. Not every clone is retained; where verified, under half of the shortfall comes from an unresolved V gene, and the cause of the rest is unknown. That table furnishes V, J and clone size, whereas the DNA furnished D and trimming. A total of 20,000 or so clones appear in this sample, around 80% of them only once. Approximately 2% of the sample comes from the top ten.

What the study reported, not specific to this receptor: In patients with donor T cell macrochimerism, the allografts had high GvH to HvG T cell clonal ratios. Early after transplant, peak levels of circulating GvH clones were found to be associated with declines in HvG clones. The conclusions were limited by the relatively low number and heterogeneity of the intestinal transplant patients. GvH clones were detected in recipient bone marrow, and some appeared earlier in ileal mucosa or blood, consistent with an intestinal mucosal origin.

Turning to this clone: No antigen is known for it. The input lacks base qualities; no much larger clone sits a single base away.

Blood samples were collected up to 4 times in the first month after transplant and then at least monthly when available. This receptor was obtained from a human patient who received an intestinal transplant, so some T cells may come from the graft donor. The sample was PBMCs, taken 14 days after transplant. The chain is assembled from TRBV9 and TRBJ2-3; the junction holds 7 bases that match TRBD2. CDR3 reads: CASSVRREPTDTQYF. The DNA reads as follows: TGTGCCAGCAGCGTGAGGCGGGAGCCAACAGATACGCAGTATTTT.